What follows are 10 T cell receptor beta chains derived from one specimen sequenced in a study of blood T cell repertoires in COVID-19 (dated by TCRdb to the early 2020s). Receptor libraries were prepared by the immunoSEQ multiplex PCR assay. Here the immuneACCESS table is served through TCRdb, limited to in-frame sequences with V and J called. Missing clones are a known gap in these copies; in checked studies unresolved V genes cover under half, and the rest lacks a known reason. The sample table contains some 270,000 clones; only one count was recorded for roughly 84% of them. Clones ranked in the top ten supply more than 1.5% of the sample. The sequencing sample was made of peripheral blood. Receptor source: a woman in her 40s who had recovered from COVID-19.

This sequence joins TRBV6-1 and TRBJ2-1, with 12 bases aligning to TRBD2. The trim removed 6 bases at V and 3 bases at J, leaving 12 bases unmatched. The CDR3 length is 18 residues. The germline gives CDR1 MNHNS, CDR2 SASEGT. This CDR3 reads CASRETRTSGGNYNEQFF. The CDR3 coding sequence is TGTGCCAGCAGAGAAACCCGAACTAGCGGGGGGAACTACAATGAGCAGTTCTTC.

This clone has a handful of counts. The chain links TRBV4-1 to TRBJ1-6, with D possibly TRBD1 on 6 matching bases. Germline V CDR1 and CDR2: MGHRA, YSYEKL. This CDR3 has 15 amino acids. Trimming took off 3 bases at V and 7 bases at J, with 13 bases between the two ends. The chain's CDR3 is CASSHMDSGNSPLHF. The DNA for the CDR3 is TGCGCCAGCAGCCACATGGACAGTGGGAATTCACCCCTCCACTTT.

The sample holds many counts of this clone. The chain combines TRBV2 with TRBJ1-5, with a possible D match to TRBD1 (5 bases). The CDR3 has 14 amino acids. V dropped 6 bases and J dropped 0 bases, with 9 bases sitting between them. Germline CDR1 SNHLY, CDR2 FYNNEI. This CDR3 is CASRGLYSNQPQHF. In DNA, the CDR3 is TGTGCCAGCAGGGGACTTTATAGCAATCAGCCCCAGCATTTT.

The chain couples TRBV30 to TRBJ1-5; maybe TRBD1 (5 bases). The CDR3 sequence is 14 residues long. Per germline, CDR1 GTSNPN and CDR2 SVGIG (reference sequence). V was clipped by 2 bases and J by 9 bases, with 17 bases between them. CDR3 nucleotides: TGTGCCTGGAGTAAAACAGGCCCGTTGTGGCCCCAGCATTTT. Amino acid sequence: CAWSKTGPLWPQHF.

This chain joins TRBV18 and TRBJ2-2; 8 bases fit TRBD1. Unmatched junction bases numbered 4, after V lost 8 bases and J lost 5 bases. The CDR3 runs to 13 residues. Germline V lookup: CDR1 KGHSH, CDR2 LQKENI. The CDR3 is CASLQGVTGELFF. For the CDR3, the DNA is TGTGCCAGCCTACAGGGGGTTACCGGGGAGCTGTTTTTT.

The chain recombines TRBV30 with TRBJ2-5; 11 positions match TRBD2. Germline-derived CDR1 and CDR2 are GTSNPN and SVGIG (reference sequence). The CDR3 contains 15 residues. J was trimmed by 3 bases and V by 1 base; bases with no gene match: 4. CDR3 nucleotides: TGTGCCTGGAGTGGACGACTAGCGGGGAAAGAGACCCAGTACTTC. This codes for CAWSGRLAGKETQYF.

This clone was observed a few times. The V and J genes are TRBV5-1 and TRBJ1-3; a weak D match, TRBD1 (5 bases). Trimming shortened V by 1 base and J by 0 bases, and 14 bases separated the two germline ends. There are 17 residues in the CDR3. Germline V gives CDR1 SGHRS, CDR2 YFSETQ. The CDR3: CASSLSPGGYSGNTIYF. As DNA, the CDR3 is TGCGCCAGCAGCTTGAGCCCCGGGGGATACTCTGGAAACACCATATATTTT.

The chain has TRBV2 and TRBJ1-2, with 7 nucleotides matching TRBD1. Germline assignment: CDR1 SNHLY and CDR2 FYNNEI. Losses at the gene ends were 4 bases for V and 4 bases for J; bases not matched to a gene: 6. This CDR3 comprises 14 residues. As DNA, the CDR3 is TGTGCCAGCAGTGCGACAGGGCAACGCTATGGCTACACCTTC. Its protein product is CASSATGQRYGYTF.

V is TRBV6-5 and J is TRBJ2-4; TRBD1 matches at 9 bases. This CDR3 is 15 amino acids long. Germline V gene data show CDR1 as MNHEY and CDR2 as SVGAGI. The V segment lost 2 bases and the J segment 7 bases; nucleotides outside the gene matches: 6. The CDR3 nucleotides are TGTGCCAGCAGTTACGGGGGACAGGGTATTAACATTCAGTACTTC. The encoded protein is CASSYGGQGINIQYF.

The chain couples TRBV21-1 to TRBJ2-7; the table's D call of TRBD1 was not tested on the DNA. TRBV21-1 is an annotated pseudogene. The CDR3 spans 13 residues. The CDR3 region is CASSRTGQYEQYF. CDR3 DNA sequence: TGTGCCAGCAGCCGGACAGGGCAATACGAGCAGTACTTC.